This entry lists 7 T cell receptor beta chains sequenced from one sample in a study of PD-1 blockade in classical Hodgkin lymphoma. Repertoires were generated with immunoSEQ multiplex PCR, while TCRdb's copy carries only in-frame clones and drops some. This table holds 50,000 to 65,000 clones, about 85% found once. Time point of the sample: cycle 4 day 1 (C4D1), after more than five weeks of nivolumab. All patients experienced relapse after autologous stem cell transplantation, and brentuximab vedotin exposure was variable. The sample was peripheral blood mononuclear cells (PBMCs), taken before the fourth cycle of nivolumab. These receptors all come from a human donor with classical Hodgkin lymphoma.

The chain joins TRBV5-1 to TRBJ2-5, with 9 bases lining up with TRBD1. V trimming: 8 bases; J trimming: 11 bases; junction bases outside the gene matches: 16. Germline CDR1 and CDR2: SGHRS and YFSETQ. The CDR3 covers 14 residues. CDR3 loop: CASRRDRVTEEQYF. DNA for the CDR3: TGCGCCAGTCGCCGGGACAGGGTAACGGAGGAGCAGTACTTC.

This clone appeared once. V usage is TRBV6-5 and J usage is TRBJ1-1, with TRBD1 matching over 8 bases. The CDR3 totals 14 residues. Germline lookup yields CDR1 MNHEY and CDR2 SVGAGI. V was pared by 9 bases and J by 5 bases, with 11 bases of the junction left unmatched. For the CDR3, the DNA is TGTGCCAGTAGGCAGGGGGCGCGGGAAACTGAAGCTTTCTTT. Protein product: CASRQGARETEAFF.

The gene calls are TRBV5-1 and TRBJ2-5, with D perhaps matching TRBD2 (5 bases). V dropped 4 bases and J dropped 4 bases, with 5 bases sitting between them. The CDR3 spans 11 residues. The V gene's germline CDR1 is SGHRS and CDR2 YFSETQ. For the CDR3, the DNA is TGCGCCAGCAGCGAGGGAGAGACCCAGTACTTC. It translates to CASSEGETQYF.

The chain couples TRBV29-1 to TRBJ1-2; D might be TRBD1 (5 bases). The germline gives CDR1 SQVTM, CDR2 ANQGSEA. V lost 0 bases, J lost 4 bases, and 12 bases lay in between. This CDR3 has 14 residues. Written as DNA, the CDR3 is TGCAGCGTTGAAGAATCGACAGCTTTCTATGGCTACACCTTC. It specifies CSVEESTAFYGYTF.

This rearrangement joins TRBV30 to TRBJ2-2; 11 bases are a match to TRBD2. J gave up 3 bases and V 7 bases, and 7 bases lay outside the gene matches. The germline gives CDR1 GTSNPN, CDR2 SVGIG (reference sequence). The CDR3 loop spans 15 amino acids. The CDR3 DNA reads TGTGCCTTGACCGGGACTAGCGGATACACCGGGGAGCTGTTTTTT. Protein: CALTGTSGYTGELFF.

The CDR3 sequence is CASSLVNGGHEQYF. CDR3 DNA: TGTGCCAGCAGCTTAGTGAATGGGGGCCACGAGCAGTACTTC. The rearrangement joins TRBV7-9 to TRBJ2-7, with a tentative D call TRBD1 (6 bases). Germline V CDR1 and CDR2: SEHNR, FQNEAQ (reference sequence). V was shortened by 1 base and J by 5 bases, with 12 bases between the two germline ends. This CDR3 has 14 amino acids.

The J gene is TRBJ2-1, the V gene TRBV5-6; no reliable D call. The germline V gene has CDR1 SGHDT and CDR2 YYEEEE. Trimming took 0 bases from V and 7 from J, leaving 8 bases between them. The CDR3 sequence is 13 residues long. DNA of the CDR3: TGTGCCAGCAGCTTGGAGGAGCGAAATGAGCAGTTCTTC. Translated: CASSLEERNEQFF.